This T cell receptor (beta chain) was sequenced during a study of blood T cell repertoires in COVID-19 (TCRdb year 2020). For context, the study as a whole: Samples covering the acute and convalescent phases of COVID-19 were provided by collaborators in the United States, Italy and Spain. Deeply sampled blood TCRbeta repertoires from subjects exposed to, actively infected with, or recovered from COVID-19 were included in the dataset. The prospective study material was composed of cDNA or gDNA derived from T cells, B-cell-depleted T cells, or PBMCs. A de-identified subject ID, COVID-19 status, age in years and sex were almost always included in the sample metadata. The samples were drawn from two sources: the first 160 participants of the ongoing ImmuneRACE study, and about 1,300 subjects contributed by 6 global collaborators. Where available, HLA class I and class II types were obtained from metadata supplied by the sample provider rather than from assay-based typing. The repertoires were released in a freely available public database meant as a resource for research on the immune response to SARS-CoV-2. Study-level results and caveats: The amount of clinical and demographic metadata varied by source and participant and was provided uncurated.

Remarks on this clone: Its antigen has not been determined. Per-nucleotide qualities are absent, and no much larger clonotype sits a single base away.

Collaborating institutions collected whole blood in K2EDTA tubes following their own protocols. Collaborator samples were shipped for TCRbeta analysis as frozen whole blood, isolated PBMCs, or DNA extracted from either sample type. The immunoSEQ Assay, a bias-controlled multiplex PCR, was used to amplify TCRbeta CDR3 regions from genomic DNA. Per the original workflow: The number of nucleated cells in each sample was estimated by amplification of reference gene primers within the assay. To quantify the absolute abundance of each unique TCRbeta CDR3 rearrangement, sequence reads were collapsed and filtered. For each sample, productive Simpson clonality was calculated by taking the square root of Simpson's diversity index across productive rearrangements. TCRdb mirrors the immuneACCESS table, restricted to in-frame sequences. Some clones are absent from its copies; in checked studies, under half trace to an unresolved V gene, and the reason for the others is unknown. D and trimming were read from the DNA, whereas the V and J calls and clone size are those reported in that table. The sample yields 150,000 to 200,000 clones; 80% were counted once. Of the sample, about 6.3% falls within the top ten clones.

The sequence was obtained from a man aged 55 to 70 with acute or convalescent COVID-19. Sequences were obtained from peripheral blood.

The encoded CDR3 is CASRRGPDQPQHF. Read as DNA, the sequence is TGTGCCAGCAGGAGGGGGCCCGATCAGCCCCAGCATTTT. The receptor chain draws on TRBV6-5 and TRBJ1-5, with 7 bases in between that match TRBD1. Trimming accounts for 6 bases at V and 5 bases at J, while the number of junction bases matched to no gene is 4. The germline V gene sets CDR1 to MNHEY and CDR2 to SVGAGI. There are 13 amino acids in the CDR3, from cysteine to phenylalanine inclusive. Only the CDR3 portion is preserved as DNA: 39 bases, with reading frame beginning at the first base.